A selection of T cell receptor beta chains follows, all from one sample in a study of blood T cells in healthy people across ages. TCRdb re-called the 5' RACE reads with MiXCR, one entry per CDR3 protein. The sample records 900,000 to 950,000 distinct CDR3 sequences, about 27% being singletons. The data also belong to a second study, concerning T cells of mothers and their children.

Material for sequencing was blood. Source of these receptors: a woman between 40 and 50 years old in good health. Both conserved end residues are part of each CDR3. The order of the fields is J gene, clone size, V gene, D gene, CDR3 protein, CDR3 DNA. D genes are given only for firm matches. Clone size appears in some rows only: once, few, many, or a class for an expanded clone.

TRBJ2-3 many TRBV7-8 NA CASSLSRMGGDTQYF TGTGCCAGCAGCTTATCACGGATGGGCGGAGATACGCAGTATTTT
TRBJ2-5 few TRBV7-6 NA CASSLASREETQYF TGTGCCAGCAGCTTAGCGTCCAGAGAAGAGACCCAGTACTTC
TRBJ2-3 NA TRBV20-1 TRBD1 CSNEQGASDTQYF TGCAGTAACGAACAGGGGGCTTCAGATACGCAGTATTTT
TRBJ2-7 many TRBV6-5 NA CASSYPGTHGGQYF TGTGCCAGCAGTTATCCCGGGACCCACGGTGGGCAGTACTTC
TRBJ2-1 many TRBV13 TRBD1 CASSKGQGKKEQFF TGTGCCAGCAGCAAGGGACAGGGGAAGAAGGAGCAGTTCTTC
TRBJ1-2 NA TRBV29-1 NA CSAARGRDGYTF TGCAGCGCTGCTCGAGGGCGGGATGGCTACACCTTC
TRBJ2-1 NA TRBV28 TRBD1 CASLKYGTGSGNEQFF TGTGCCAGCCTGAAATACGGGACAGGGTCCGGGAATGAGCAGTTCTTC
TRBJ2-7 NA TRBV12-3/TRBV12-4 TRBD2 CASSYTGLAGGPSYEQYF TGTGCCAGCAGTTATACCGGACTAGCGGGAGGGCCCAGCTACGAGCAGTACTTC
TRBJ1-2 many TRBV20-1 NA CSARTPTEAYGYTF TGCAGTGCTAGGACTCCCACAGAGGCCTATGGCTACACCTTC
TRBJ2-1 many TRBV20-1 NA CSPRRRSSYNEQFF TGCAGCCCCAGGCGGAGGAGCTCCTACAATGAGCAGTTCTTC
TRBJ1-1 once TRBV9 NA CVSSPRGIAEAFF TGTGTCAGCTCACCTAGGGGTATCGCTGAAGCTTTCTTT
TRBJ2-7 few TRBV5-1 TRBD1 CASSESPGQENEQYF TGCGCCAGCAGCGAATCCCCGGGACAGGAGAACGAGCAGTACTTC
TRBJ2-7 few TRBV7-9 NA CASSLVLYEQYF TGTGCCAGCAGCCTGGTCCTGTACGAGCAGTACTTC
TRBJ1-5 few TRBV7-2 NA CASSLEVSSSDQPQHF TGTGCCAGCAGCTTAGAAGTATCAAGTTCAGACCAGCCCCAGCATTTT
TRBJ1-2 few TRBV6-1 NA CASRVDSNYGYTF TGTGCCAGCAGGGTGGACAGCAACTATGGCTACACCTTC
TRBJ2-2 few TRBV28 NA CASSFRAGELFF TGTGCCAGCAGTTTTCGGGCCGGGGAGCTGTTTTTT
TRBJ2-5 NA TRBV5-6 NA CASSLLQLQGTQYF TGTGCCAGCAGCTTGCTTCAGCTCCAAGGGACCCAGTACTTC
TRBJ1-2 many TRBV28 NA CASSLGRPLIGYTF TGTGCCAGCAGTTTAGGGAGGCCGCTTATTGGCTACACCTTC
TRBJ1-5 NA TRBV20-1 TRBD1 CSAPAGTGGGQPQHF TGCAGTGCCCCCGCCGGGACAGGGGGCGGTCAGCCCCAGCATTTT
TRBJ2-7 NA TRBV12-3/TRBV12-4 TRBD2 CASSPTKGLAGAPYEQYF TGTGCCAGCAGTCCTACAAAGGGACTAGCGGGGGCCCCCTACGAGCAGTACTTC
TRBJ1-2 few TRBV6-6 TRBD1 CAGGTTGIDGYTF TGTGCCGGAGGGACGACAGGGATCGATGGCTACACCTTC
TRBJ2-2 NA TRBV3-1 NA CASSRIENTGELFF TGTGCCAGCAGCCGAATAGAAAACACCGGGGAGCTGTTTTTT
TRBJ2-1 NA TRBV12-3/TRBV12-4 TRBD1 CASRDRIQTQFF TGTGCCAGCAGGGACAGGATACAGACCCAGTTCTTC
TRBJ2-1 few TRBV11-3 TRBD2 CASSPSGTEQFF TGTGCCAGCAGCCCTAGCGGGACAGAGCAGTTCTTC
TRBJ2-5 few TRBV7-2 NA CASSSLPGRTETQYF TGTGCCAGCAGCTCACTACCTGGACGCACAGAGACCCAGTACTTC
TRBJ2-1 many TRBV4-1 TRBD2 CASSQDGTSGEPNYNEQFF TGCGCCAGCAGCCAAGACGGGACTAGCGGGGAACCGAACTACAATGAGCAGTTCTTC
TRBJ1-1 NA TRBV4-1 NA CASSHLGVDTEAFF TGCGCCAGCAGCCACCTTGGGGTGGACACTGAAGCTTTCTTT
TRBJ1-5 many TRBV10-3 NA CAISEAGNQPQHF TGTGCCATCAGTGAGGCGGGCAATCAGCCCCAGCATTTT
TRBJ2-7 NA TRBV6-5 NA CASSYMGRDLYEQYF TGTGCCAGCAGTTATATGGGACGGGACCTCTACGAGCAGTACTTC
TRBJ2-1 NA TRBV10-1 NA CASSESWNEQFF TGCGCCAGCAGTGAGTCTTGGAATGAGCAGTTCTTC
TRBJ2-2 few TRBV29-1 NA CSVDTGFTGELFF TGCAGCGTTGACACAGGATTCACCGGGGAGCTGTTTTTT
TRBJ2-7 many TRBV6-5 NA CASTYRDSPYEQYF TGTGCCAGCACCTATCGAGACAGCCCCTACGAGCAGTACTTC